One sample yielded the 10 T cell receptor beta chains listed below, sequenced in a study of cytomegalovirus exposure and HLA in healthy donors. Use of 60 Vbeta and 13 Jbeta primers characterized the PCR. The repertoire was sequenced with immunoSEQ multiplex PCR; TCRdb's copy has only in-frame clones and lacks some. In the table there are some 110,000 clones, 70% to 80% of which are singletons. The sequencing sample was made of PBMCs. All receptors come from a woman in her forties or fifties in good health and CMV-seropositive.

The CDR3 is CASNPGTGGPTEAFF. For the CDR3, the DNA is TGTGCCAGCAACCCCGGGACAGGGGGCCCCACTGAAGCTTTCTTT. V and J are TRBV6-1 and TRBJ1-1, with TRBD1 matching 12 bases. Germline trimming cut 7 bases from V and 4 bases from J; bases unmatched to any gene: 7. The CDR3 runs to 15 residues. Germline V lookup: CDR1 MNHNS, CDR2 SASEGT.

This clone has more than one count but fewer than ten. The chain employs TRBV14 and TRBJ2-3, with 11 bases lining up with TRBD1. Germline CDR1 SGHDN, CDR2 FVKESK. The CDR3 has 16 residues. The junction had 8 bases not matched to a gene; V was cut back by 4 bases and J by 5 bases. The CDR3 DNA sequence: TGTGCCAGCAGCCGCCGGACAGGGGGCGTCTTAGATACGCAGTATTTT. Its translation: CASSRRTGGVLDTQYF.

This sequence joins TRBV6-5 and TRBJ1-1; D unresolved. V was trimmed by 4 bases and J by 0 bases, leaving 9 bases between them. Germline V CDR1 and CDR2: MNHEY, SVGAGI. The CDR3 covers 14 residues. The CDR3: CASSLAPMNTEAFF. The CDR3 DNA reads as TGTGCCAGCAGTTTGGCCCCAATGAACACTGAAGCTTTCTTT.

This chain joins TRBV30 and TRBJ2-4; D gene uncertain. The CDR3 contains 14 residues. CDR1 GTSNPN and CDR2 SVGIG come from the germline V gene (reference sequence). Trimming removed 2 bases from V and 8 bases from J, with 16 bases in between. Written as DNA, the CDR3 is TGTGCCTGGAGTTGGGTTCTCGAGGATGACATTCAGTACTTC. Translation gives CAWSWVLEDDIQYF.

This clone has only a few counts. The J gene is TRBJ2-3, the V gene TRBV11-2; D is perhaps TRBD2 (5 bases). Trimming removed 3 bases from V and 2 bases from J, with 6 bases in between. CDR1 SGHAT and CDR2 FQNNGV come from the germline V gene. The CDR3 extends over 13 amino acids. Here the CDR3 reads CASSLEVTDTQYF. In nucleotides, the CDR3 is TGTGCCAGCAGCTTGGAGGTCACAGATACGCAGTATTTT.

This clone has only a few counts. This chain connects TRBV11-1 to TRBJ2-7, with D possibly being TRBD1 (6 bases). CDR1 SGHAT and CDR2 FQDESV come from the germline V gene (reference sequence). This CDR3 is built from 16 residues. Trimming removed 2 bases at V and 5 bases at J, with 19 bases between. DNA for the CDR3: TGTGCCAGCAGCTTACGAGGGGGAGAGGATTTGGACGAGCAGTACTTC. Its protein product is CASSLRGGEDLDEQYF.

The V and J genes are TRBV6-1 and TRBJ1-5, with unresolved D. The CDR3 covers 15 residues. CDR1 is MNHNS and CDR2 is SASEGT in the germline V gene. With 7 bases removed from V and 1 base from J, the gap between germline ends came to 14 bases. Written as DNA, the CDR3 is TGTGCCAGCACCCCCAGCGGACGGAGCAATCAGCCCCAGCATTTT. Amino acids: CASTPSGRSNQPQHF.

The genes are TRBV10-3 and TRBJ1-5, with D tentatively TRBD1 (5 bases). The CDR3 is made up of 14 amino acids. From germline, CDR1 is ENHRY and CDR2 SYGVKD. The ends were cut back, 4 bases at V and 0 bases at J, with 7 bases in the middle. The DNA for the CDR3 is TGTGCCATCAGTGCAGGGCATAGCAATCAGCCCCAGCATTTT. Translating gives CAISAGHSNQPQHF.

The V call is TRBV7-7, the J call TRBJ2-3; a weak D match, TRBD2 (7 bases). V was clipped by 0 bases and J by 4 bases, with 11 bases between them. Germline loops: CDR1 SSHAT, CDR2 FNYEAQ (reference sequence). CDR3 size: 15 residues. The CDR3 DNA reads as TGTGCCAGCAGCTTAGCGGGGGGGCCGGCAGATACGCAGTATTTT. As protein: CASSLAGGPADTQYF.

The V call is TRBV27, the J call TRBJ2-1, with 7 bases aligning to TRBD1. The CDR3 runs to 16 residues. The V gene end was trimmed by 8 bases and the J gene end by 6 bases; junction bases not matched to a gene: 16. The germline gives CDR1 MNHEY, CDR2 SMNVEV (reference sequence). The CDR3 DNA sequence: TGTGCCAGCGGGGAAGGGGGCGCCGGTTTGGTCAATGAGCAGTTCTTC. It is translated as CASGEGGAGLVNEQFF.